In its sample, the clone carrying this T cell receptor (beta chain) was seen a few times. Per the original data handling: Estimates of nucleated cell counts were drawn from the amplification of reference gene primers. Method: immunoSEQ multiplex PCR; TCRdb's copy keeps in-frame clones and lacks some. D and trimming come from the DNA, and the V and J calls and clone size come from that table. The sample lists about 300,000 clones, nearly 90% occurring once. The CDR3 covers 12 residues. With 5 bases removed from V and 5 bases from J, the gap between germline ends came to 9 bases. This specimen comes from a study of blood T cell repertoires in COVID-19. Study-wide context: From T cells, B-cell-depleted T cells, or PBMCs came the material, which was cDNA or gDNA.

V usage is TRBV12-3 or TRBV12-4 and J usage is TRBJ1-1; no firm D call. This sequence originates from a man younger than 30 with active or convalescent COVID-19. Sequenced material: peripheral blood. The CDR3 sequence is CASSLQWTEAFF. Here the CDR3 DNA reads TGTGCCAGCAGTCTACAGTGGACTGAAGCTTTCTTT.